Shown below are 19 T cell receptor beta chains from a single sample sequenced in a study of human T cells and chemical hapten exposure. One entry per CDR3 protein, called by TCRdb with MiXCR from the RACE reads. The sample shows roughly 380,000 distinct CDR3 sequences, 4% to 6% of them seen only once. As to time point: pre-sensitization, week 0. Sample treatment: therapeutic diphenylcyclopropenone sensitization with weekly scalp DPC. Here the sequenced sample was whole blood, taken in connection with sensitization to the hapten diphenylcyclopropenone (DPC). These receptors came from a woman aged 45-60 years with alopecia areata. Some clones in this sample may be carry-over from other donors' samples.

This clonotype was detected ten times or more. The V gene is TRBV29-1, the J gene TRBJ1-2; D is perhaps TRBD1 (6 bases). Trimming pared 6 bases from V and 8 bases from J, leaving 22 bases between. This CDR3 contains 14 residues. Per the germline V gene, CDR1 is SQVTM and CDR2 is ANQGSEA. This CDR3 is CSVLPGGGAGGYTF. The CDR3 region has the DNA TGCAGCGTCCTCCCCGGGGGGGGCGCGGGGGGCTACACCTTC.

The V and J genes are TRBV28 and TRBJ1-2, with 8 bases identical to TRBD1. Germline V gene sequence: CDR1 MDHEN, CDR2 SYDVKM. Unmatched junction bases numbered 9, after V lost 10 bases and J lost 8 bases. The CDR3 consists of 12 residues. The CDR3 DNA reads TGTGCCACCAGGACAGGGTCGGGAGGCTACACCTTC. Its translation: CATRTGSGGYTF.

This clonotype has ten or more counts. This chain joins TRBV7-2 and TRBJ2-3; no firm D call. Germline CDR1 reads SGHTA; CDR2 reads FQGNSA. Trimming cost V 5 bases and J 4 bases, with 16 bases left between them. The CDR3 has 15 residues. This CDR3 reads CASSPVSGMADTQYF. In DNA form, the CDR3 reads TGTGCCAGCAGCCCGGTTTCGGGCATGGCAGATACGCAGTATTTT.

The CDR3 reads CRAIQGALVWHGNTIYF. The CDR3 DNA follows: TGCAGGGCAATACAGGGGGCTCTGGTTTGGCACGGAAACACCATATATTTT. The chain uses TRBV20-1 and TRBJ1-3; 9 bases align to TRBD1. This CDR3 is built from 17 residues. Germline CDR1 reads DFQATT; CDR2 reads SNEGSKA (reference sequence).

This clonotype was found a few times. The rearrangement links TRBV27 to TRBJ2-5; possible D gene TRBD2, 6 bases. The CDR3 consists of 14 residues. Between the trimmed V and J ends, which lost 2 bases and 5 bases, there was a span of 12 bases. Germline CDR1 MNHEY, CDR2 SMNVEV (reference sequence). The CDR3 DNA reads TGTGCCAGCAGTTTAATCTCGGGAGCGGAGACCCAGTACTTC. This codes for CASSLISGAETQYF.

This clonotype was seen ten or more times. This chain connects TRBV20-1 to TRBJ1-4; 7 bases fit TRBD1. Germline CDR1 reads DFQATT; CDR2 reads SNEGSKA (reference sequence). The CDR3 contains 13 residues. After removal of 5 bases from V and 8 bases from J, the junction contained 8 bases not matched to a gene. The CDR3 region is CSAHDRVGEKLFF. The DNA for the CDR3 is TGCAGTGCTCATGACAGGGTGGGAGAAAAACTGTTTTTT.

This clonotype was seen many times. The chain joins TRBV29-1 to TRBJ2-7, with TRBD1 as a possible D gene (6 bases). This CDR3 region has 13 residues. CDR1 is SQVTM, CDR2 ANQGSEA, per germline. V lost 6 bases and J lost 11, with 23 bases in between. CDR3 in amino acids: CSVTRDKGTSEYF. The DNA for the CDR3 is TGCAGCGTAACCCGGGACAAAGGTACGAGTGAGTACTTC.

This clonotype was seen ten or more times. The chain recombines TRBV3-1 with TRBJ2-1; D ambiguous. V dropped 0 bases and J dropped 6 bases, with 9 bases sitting between them. The V gene's germline CDR1 is LGHDT and CDR2 YNNKEL (reference sequence). The CDR3 is 14 residues long. The chain's CDR3 is CASSQDLVGNEQFF. CDR3 coding DNA: TGTGCCAGCAGCCAAGATCTAGTGGGCAATGAGCAGTTCTTC.

This clonotype showed up many times. The rearrangement uses TRBV4-1 and TRBJ2-2, with TRBD2 identical over 7 bases. In germline, CDR1 is MGHRA, CDR2 YSYEKL. The CDR3 is made up of 16 amino acids. Trimming at V came to 2 bases and at J to 8 bases, leaving 11 bases not matched to a gene. As DNA, the CDR3 is TGCGCCAGCAGCCAAAAAGGGCTGCAGGGACTAGGGGAGCTGTTTTTT. It encodes CASSQKGLQGLGELFF.

Only a few counts were recorded for this clonotype. As DNA, the CDR3 is TGTGCCAGCAGCCGCGGTAGGGAGAACGAAAAACTGTTTTTT. This codes for CASSRGRENEKLFF. The chain has TRBV7-2 and TRBJ1-4; no firm D call. From germline, CDR1 is SGHTA and CDR2 FQGNSA. V was shortened by 5 bases and J by 8 bases, with 15 bases between the two germline ends. CDR3 length: 14 amino acids.

This clonotype was counted many times. The V and J genes are TRBV7-2 and TRBJ2-2; 10 bases align to TRBD2. The CDR3 covers 14 residues. Germline-derived CDR1 and CDR2 are SGHTA and FQGNSA. V trimming: 5 bases; J trimming: 7 bases; junction bases outside the gene matches: 4. CDR3 amino acids: CASSPAGGFGELFF. The CDR3 nucleotides read TGTGCCAGCAGCCCAGCGGGGGGGTTCGGGGAGCTGTTTTTT.

The table lists this clonotype with many counts. The chain employs TRBV6-5 and TRBJ2-7; perhaps D is TRBD1 or TRBD2 (5 bases each). V lost 4 bases to trimming and J lost 2 bases, with 15 bases between them. The length of the CDR3 is 15 residues. Germline values: CDR1 MNHEY, CDR2 SVGAGI. The CDR3 is CASSLYGTSTYEQYF. The CDR3 region has the DNA TGTGCCAGCAGTTTATACGGGACCTCTACCTACGAGCAGTACTTC.

The table lists this clonotype with many counts. This chain uses TRBV7-9 with TRBJ2-7; D might be TRBD2 (6 bases). V lost 5 bases and J lost 5, with 16 bases in between. This CDR3 contains 14 residues. Germline values: CDR1 SEHNR, CDR2 FQNEAQ (reference sequence). The CDR3 sequence is CASSLGASEHEQYF. In nucleotides, the CDR3 is TGTGCCAGCAGCCTAGGCGCTAGCGAGCACGAGCAGTACTTC.

This clonotype was detected many times. The chain combines TRBV6-5 with TRBJ2-3; TRBD2 matches 15 bases. The CDR3 covers 17 residues. V was pared by 0 bases and J by 5 bases, with 3 bases of the junction left unmatched. Germline V lookup: CDR1 MNHEY, CDR2 SVGAGI. The CDR3, as DNA: TGTGCCAGCAGTTACTCCGGACTAGCGGGAGGGGAAGATACGCAGTATTTT. Its protein product is CASSYSGLAGGEDTQYF.

This clonotype has ten or more counts. V usage is TRBV20-1 and J usage is TRBJ2-3, with 7 nucleotides matching TRBD1. Per germline, CDR1 DFQATT and CDR2 SNEGSKA (reference sequence). The trim removed 6 bases at V and 1 base at J, leaving 7 bases unmatched. CDR3 length: 14 residues. The CDR3 coding sequence is TGCAGTGCCCAAGACAGGGCTGGCACAGATACGCAGTATTTT. It encodes CSAQDRAGTDTQYF.

This clonotype came up many times. The rearrangement uses TRBV4-2 and TRBJ2-3; D remains ambiguous. Germline loops: CDR1 LGHNA, CDR2 YNFKEQ. CDR3 size: 17 residues. V lost 4 bases, J lost 2 bases, and 19 bases lay in between. The chain's CDR3 is CASSPMHGSGNTDTQYF. In DNA, the CDR3 is TGTGCCAGCAGCCCAATGCATGGCTCGGGTAACACAGATACGCAGTATTTT.

The V call is TRBV24-1, the J call TRBJ2-1, with a possible D match to TRBD1 (6 bases). The CDR3 is 15 residues long. Germline CDR1 KGHDR, CDR2 SFDVKD. The V gene lost 3 bases and the J gene lost 5 bases, with 13 bases spanning the gap. The CDR3 bases are TGTGCCACCAGTGATCCGGGACCAGGGGACAATGAGCAGTTCTTC. Translating it yields CATSDPGPGDNEQFF.

This clonotype has only a few counts. CDR3 bases: TGTGCCAGCAGCCCTTGGAAGGGGGCTGTACCCGGGGAGCTGTTTTTT. Protein: CASSPWKGAVPGELFF. The chain couples TRBV3-1 to TRBJ2-2, with TRBD1 identical over 7 bases. Germline V gene data show CDR1 as LGHDT and CDR2 as YNNKEL (reference sequence). This CDR3 contains 16 residues. V dropped 4 bases and J dropped 6; count of bases not matched to a gene: 11. The entire variable domain, with the rest obtained from reference TRBV3-1 and TRBJ2-2, is as follows: DTAVSQTPKYLVTQMGNDKSIKCEQNLGHDTMYWYKQDSKKFLKIMFSYNNKELIINETVPNRFSPKSPDKAHLNLHINSLELGDSAVYFCASSPWKGAVPGELFFGEGSRLTVL.

The chain carries TRBV11-2 and TRBJ2-7; 11 positions match TRBD2. This CDR3 comprises 14 residues. The germline gives CDR1 SGHAT, CDR2 FQNNGV. Losses at the gene ends were 4 bases for V and 6 bases for J; bases not matched to a gene: 5. This CDR3 reads CASSYGTSGAEQYF. DNA for the CDR3: TGTGCCAGCAGCTACGGGACTAGCGGTGCCGAGCAGTACTTC.